One and the same sample provided the 18 T cell receptor beta chains below, sequenced in a study of T cell responses to AZD1222 COVID-19 vaccine. The table came from immunoSEQ multiplex PCR; TCRdb's copy has only in-frame clones and leaves some out. Of 120,000 or so clones listed, about 90% are singletons. This material consisted of peripheral blood, taken on day 0 of AZD1222 vaccination. These receptors were collected from an adult in good health.

The chain carries TRBV4-1 and TRBJ2-7, with D hard to call. The V gene's germline CDR1 is MGHRA and CDR2 YSYEKL. V was clipped by 0 bases and J by 3 bases, with 3 bases between them. This CDR3 contains 12 residues. The CDR3, as DNA: TGCGCCAGCAGCCAAGAGGGCTACGAGCAGTACTTC. Residues: CASSQEGYEQYF.

This sequence joins TRBV11-1 and TRBJ2-3, with 8 bases fitting TRBD1. From germline, CDR1 is SGHAT and CDR2 FQDESV (reference sequence). J was trimmed by 8 bases and V by 3 bases; bases with no gene match: 4. This CDR3 region has 13 residues. CDR3 region: CASSFITGGTQYF. For the CDR3, the DNA is TGTGCCAGCAGCTTCATAACAGGGGGTACGCAGTATTTT.

V usage is TRBV7-2 and J usage is TRBJ1-2, with D maybe TRBD1 (5 bases). Germline CDR1 reads SGHTA; CDR2 reads FQGNSA. This CDR3 has 16 amino acids. V lost 2 bases and J 5 bases, leaving 18 bases between the germline ends. In DNA form, the CDR3 reads TGTGCCAGCAGCTTACGCTCAACGACAGCACCTTATGGCTACACCTTC. This gives the protein CASSLRSTTAPYGYTF.

The chain links TRBV9 to TRBJ2-1; possible D gene TRBD1, 6 bases. V was shortened by 0 bases and J by 10 bases, with 14 bases between the two germline ends. The CDR3 is 14 residues long. Germline loops: CDR1 SGDLS, CDR2 YYNGEE. As DNA, the CDR3 is TGTGCCAGCAGCGTAGGGGCAGGGGTCGAGGAGCAGTTCTTC. As protein: CASSVGAGVEEQFF.

This clone occurred once. J is TRBJ1-6 and V is TRBV27, with D unresolved. The CDR3 runs to 13 residues. V lost 5 bases and J lost 8, with 10 bases in between. Germline V CDR1 and CDR2: MNHEY, SMNVEV (reference sequence). The CDR3 nucleotides are TGTGCCAGCAGTCTCCGGACCGATTCACCCCTCCACTTT. As protein: CASSLRTDSPLHF.

This chain connects TRBV5-5 to TRBJ2-3, with TRBD1 identical over 7 bases. The CDR3 is 13 amino acids. V dropped 4 bases and J dropped 6; count of bases not matched to a gene: 5. From germline, CDR1 is SGHKS and CDR2 YYEKEE (reference sequence). CDR3 sequence: CASSPHRGDTQYF. CDR3 nucleotide sequence: TGTGCCAGCAGCCCGCACAGGGGTGATACGCAGTATTTT. Using reference TRBV5-5 and TRBJ2-3 for the parts outside the CDR3, the full variable domain is DAGVTQSPTHLIKTRGQQVTLRCSPISGHKSVSWYQQVLGQGPQFIFQYYEKEERGRGNFPDRFSARQFPNYSSELNVNALLLGDSALYLCASSPHRGDTQYFGPGTRLTVL.

This rearrangement joins TRBV4-3 to TRBJ2-3, with 12 positions matching TRBD1. The V gene's germline CDR1 is LGHNA and CDR2 YSLEER. J was trimmed by 5 bases and V by 3 bases; bases with no gene match: 9. The CDR3 covers 17 residues. The CDR3, as DNA: TGCGCCAGCAGCCACCTTTTGGGGACAGGGGGCGAAGATACGCAGTATTTT. Its translation is CASSHLLGTGGEDTQYF.

The chain links TRBV12-3 or TRBV12-4 to TRBJ1-5, with D hard to call. The CDR3 is made up of 12 amino acids. Trimming left V 3 bases short and J 5 bases short, with 5 bases between. The CDR3 DNA is TGTGCCAGCAGTTTTAGACATCAGCCCCAGCATTTT. It specifies CASSFRHQPQHF.

A single count supports this clone. The chain couples TRBV19 to TRBJ1-2; D not resolved. The CDR3 has 13 residues. V lost 2 bases and J 8 bases, leaving 12 bases between the germline ends. Germline CDR1 reads LNHDA; CDR2 reads SQIVND (reference sequence). Here the CDR3 reads CASSIRSGVGYTF. In DNA, the CDR3 is TGTGCCAGTAGTATACGGTCCGGGGTCGGCTACACCTTC. The full variable domain, its missing parts supplied by reference TRBV19 and TRBJ1-2, is DGGITQSPKYLFRKEGQNVTLSCEQNLNHDAMYWYRQDPGQGLRLIYYSQIVNDFQKGDIAEGYSVSREKKESFPLTVTSAQKNPTAFYLCASSIRSGVGYTFGSGTRLTVV.

CDR3 protein: CASSAPGQGTDTQYF. In DNA form, the CDR3 reads TGCGCCAGCAGTGCCCCGGGACAGGGTACAGATACGCAGTATTTT. The genes are TRBV10-1 and TRBJ2-3; TRBD1 matches 9 bases. V gave up 4 bases and J gave up 3 bases; unmatched junction bases: 5. Germline V gene lookup returns CDR1 WNHNN and CDR2 SYGVQD (reference sequence). The CDR3 is made up of 15 amino acids.

In this sample, this clone turned up a few times. The chain has TRBV9 and TRBJ2-1, with TRBD2 as a possible D gene (5 bases). CDR1 and CDR2 (germline): SGDLS, YYNGEE. V shed 1 base and J shed 7 bases, with 9 bases lying between them. The CDR3 sequence is 13 residues long. CDR3 DNA: TGTGCCAGCAGCGTACTCGGGGAGAATGAGCAGTTCTTC. Translated, it gives CASSVLGENEQFF. Using reference TRBV9 and TRBJ2-1 for the parts outside the CDR3, the full variable domain is DSGVTQTPKHLITATGQRVTLRCSPRSGDLSVYWYQQSLDQGLQFLIQYYNGEERAKGNILERFSAQQFPDLHSELNLSSLELGDSALYFCASSVLGENEQFFGPGTRLTVL.

J is TRBJ2-3 and V is TRBV19; the match to TRBD1 covers 9 bases. This CDR3 is built from 16 residues. The germline gives CDR1 LNHDA, CDR2 SQIVND (reference sequence). Losses at the gene ends were 6 bases for V and 4 bases for J; bases not matched to a gene: 11. The CDR3 coding sequence is TGTGCCAGTAGCAAACAGGGGGCTAGTTCGGCAGATACGCAGTATTTT. Translation: CASSKQGASSADTQYF.

The CDR3 is CASSLWAGSSYNEQFF. The CDR3 nucleotides are TGTGCCAGCAGCTTATGGGCGGGATCTTCCTACAATGAGCAGTTCTTC. The rearrangement joins TRBV7-9 to TRBJ2-1; possible D gene TRBD2, 6 bases. The V end was cut by 2 bases, the J end by 1 base, with 12 bases between. Germline V gene sequence: CDR1 SEHNR, CDR2 FQNEAQ (reference sequence). The CDR3 contains 16 residues.

This sequence joins TRBV29-1 and TRBJ2-5, with D possibly called TRBD1 or TRBD2 (5 bases each). Germline V gene data show CDR1 as SQVTM and CDR2 as ANQGSEA. This CDR3 is 14 amino acids long. V shed 7 bases and J shed 1 base, with 16 bases lying between them. This chain's CDR3 is CSGVPGTSQETQYF. The CDR3 bases are TGCAGCGGCGTCCCCGGGACCAGCCAAGAGACCCAGTACTTC.

This clone was recorded many times. The V call is TRBV9, the J call TRBJ2-7; 10 bases match TRBD2. This CDR3 comprises 14 residues. Germline values: CDR1 SGDLS, CDR2 YYNGEE. J gave up 5 bases and V 4 bases, and 6 bases lay outside the gene matches. Written as DNA, the CDR3 is TGTGCCAGCAGCTTTAGCGGGAGGCTCGACGAGCAGTACTTC. Protein sequence: CASSFSGRLDEQYF.

The genes are TRBV7-2 and TRBJ1-4; 10 bases are a match to TRBD1. CDR1 and CDR2 from the germline V gene are SGHTA and FQGNSA. The CDR3 length is 15 residues. The junction had 5 bases not matched to a gene; V was cut back by 3 bases and J by 7 bases. The CDR3 nucleotides are TGTGCCAGCAGCTTTCTGACAGGGGGCATTGAAAAACTGTTTTTT. It encodes CASSFLTGGIEKLFF.

The chain uses TRBV7-9 and TRBJ2-1; 7 bases map to TRBD2. CDR1 is SEHNR, CDR2 FQNEAQ, per germline (reference sequence). The CDR3 loop spans 19 amino acids. V lost 2 bases to trimming and J lost 0 bases; unmatched junction nucleotides: 13. Here the CDR3 reads CASSLRGKAGRSSYNEQFF. CDR3 coding DNA: TGTGCCAGCAGCTTACGTGGCAAAGCGGGGAGGAGCTCCTACAATGAGCAGTTCTTC.

The chain combines TRBV29-1 with TRBJ2-7, with 10 nucleotides matching TRBD1. The CDR3 runs to 12 residues. V lost 7 bases and J lost 7; bases outside the gene matches: 7. From germline, CDR1 is SQVTM and CDR2 ANQGSEA. The CDR3 region is CSADRGPGEQYF. CDR3 nucleotide sequence: TGCAGCGCAGACAGGGGGCCGGGTGAGCAGTACTTC.